These 8 T cell receptor beta chains were all obtained from the same sample, sequenced in a study of T cells in Graves' hyperthyroidism and ophthalmopathy. Amplified TCR beta CDR3 regions derived from RNA transcripts. A set of HTBI primers served as the primers for a first-round RT-PCR of the TCR CDR3. TCRdb re-called the multiplex PCR reads through MiXCR, storing one row per CDR3 protein. This sample has over 450,000 distinct CDR3 sequences; over 15% occur once, and the top ten carry 15% to 20%. Sequencing was performed on blood. Receptors originate from a woman under 30 with Graves' ophthalmopathy.

This clonotype was counted many times. The chain uses TRBV12-3 or TRBV12-4 and TRBJ2-1, with D perhaps given as TRBD1 or TRBD2 (5 bases each). Trimming removed 7 bases at V and 5 bases at J, with 12 bases between. The CDR3 spans 13 residues. CDR3 amino acids: CASTRGIDNEQFF. CDR3 coding DNA: TGTGCCAGCACTCGGGGCATCGACAATGAGCAGTTCTTC.

This clonotype has at least ten counts. V is TRBV6-2 or TRBV6-3 and J is TRBJ2-7, with 12 bases that match TRBD2. This CDR3 spans 15 amino acids. Germline CDR1 reads MNHEY; CDR2 reads SVGEGT. Trimming at V came to 4 bases and at J to 6 bases, leaving 7 bases not matched to a gene. In DNA form, the CDR3 reads TGTGCCAGCAGTTTCCGGACTAGCGGGGCTCTCGAGCAGTACTTC. It yields the protein CASSFRTSGALEQYF.

The rearrangement joins TRBV29-1 to TRBJ2-7, with 8 bases fitting TRBD1. The CDR3 is 12 residues long. In germline, CDR1 is SQVTM, CDR2 ANQGSEA. The trim removed 3 bases at V and 7 bases at J, leaving 5 bases unmatched. The CDR3 protein is CSVDRGRREQYF. In nucleotides, the CDR3 is TGCAGCGTTGACAGGGGGCGCAGGGAGCAGTACTTC.

The V call is TRBV14, the J call TRBJ2-5; D might be TRBD2 (6 bases). V dropped 0 bases and J dropped 7 bases, with 18 bases sitting between them. This CDR3 region has 16 residues. CDR1 is SGHDN and CDR2 is FVKESK in the germline V gene. CDR3 sequence reads: CASSQDIDWTGGTQYF. In nucleotides, the CDR3 is TGTGCCAGCAGCCAAGATATCGACTGGACCGGGGGGACCCAGTACTTC.

The CDR3 DNA reads as TGTGCCTGGGATGGACAGGGTGGGGGGGAAAAACTGTTTTTT. Protein product: CAWDGQGGGEKLFF. The chain has TRBV30 and TRBJ1-4; 8 nucleotides match TRBD1. V was clipped by 5 bases and J by 8 bases; unmatched bases: 10. The length of the CDR3 is 14 residues. Germline values: CDR1 GTSNPN, CDR2 SVGIG (reference sequence).

There are many counts of this clonotype. V usage is TRBV20-1 and J usage is TRBJ2-1, with 8 nucleotides matching TRBD2. Germline V lookup: CDR1 DFQATT, CDR2 SNEGSKA (reference sequence). Trimming at V came to 3 bases and at J to 4 bases, leaving 8 bases not matched to a gene. CDR3 length: 15 residues. CDR3 loop: CSARDSGSVYNEQFF. CDR3 nucleotides: TGCAGTGCTAGGGACAGCGGGAGTGTATACAATGAGCAGTTCTTC.

Many counts were recorded for this clonotype. In DNA, the CDR3 is TGTGCCAAACGGTTGACCGCGCACCCCGAGCAGTACTTC. It encodes CAKRLTAHPEQYF. This sequence joins TRBV28 and TRBJ2-7; D not certain. Trimming took 10 bases from V and 6 from J, leaving 19 bases between them. Per the germline V gene, CDR1 is MDHEN and CDR2 is SYDVKM. CDR3 length: 13 amino acids.

For the CDR3, the DNA is TGTGCCAGCTCACCGTCCAGATCGAACACCGGGGAGCTGTTTTTT. It yields the protein CASSPSRSNTGELFF. The V gene is TRBV18, the J gene TRBJ2-2; D gene uncertain. Germline V gene data show CDR1 as KGHSH and CDR2 as LQKENI. V was shortened by 3 bases and J by 0 bases, with 8 bases between the two germline ends. CDR3 length: 15 amino acids.